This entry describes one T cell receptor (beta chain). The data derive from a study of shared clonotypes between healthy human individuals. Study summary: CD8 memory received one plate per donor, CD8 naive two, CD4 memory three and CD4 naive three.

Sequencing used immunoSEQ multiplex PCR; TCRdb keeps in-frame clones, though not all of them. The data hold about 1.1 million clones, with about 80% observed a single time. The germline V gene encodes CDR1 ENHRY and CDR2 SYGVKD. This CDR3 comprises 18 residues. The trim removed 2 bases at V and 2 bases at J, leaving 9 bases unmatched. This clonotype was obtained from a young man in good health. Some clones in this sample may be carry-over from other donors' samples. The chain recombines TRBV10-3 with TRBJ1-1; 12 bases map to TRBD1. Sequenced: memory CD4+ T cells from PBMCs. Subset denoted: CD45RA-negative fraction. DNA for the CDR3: TGTGCCATCAGTGAGCCAGGGACAGGGGGCAAGGGAAACACTGAAGCTTTCTTT. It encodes CAISEPGTGGKGNTEAFF.